Below, one T cell receptor beta chain is given with its context. The sample originates from a study of blood T cell repertoires in COVID-19. Clones were sequenced by immunoSEQ multiplex PCR, and TCRdb holds only the in-frame ones, with some missing. This sample has roughly 240,000 clones, with around 88% found just once. The receptor comes from a woman older than 75 with COVID-19, enrolled during active disease. The sample consisted of peripheral blood.

In DNA, the CDR3 is TGTGCCAGCAGCCAGGGGTACCAAGAGACCCAGTACTTC. It specifies CASSQGYQETQYF. The chain links TRBV7-3 to TRBJ2-5; the D gene is possibly TRBD1 (6 bases). The CDR3 sequence is 13 residues long. Per the germline V gene, CDR1 is SGHTA and CDR2 is FQGTGA. V gave up 5 bases and J gave up 0 bases, with 7 bases separating them.